These T cell receptor beta chains were read from a single sample in a study of cytomegalovirus exposure and HLA in healthy donors. Repertoires were generated with immunoSEQ multiplex PCR, while TCRdb's copy carries only in-frame clones and drops some. The sample has approximately 50,000 clones. The sample was PBMCs. These receptors originate from a woman aged 40 to 50 in good health and CMV-seronegative. CDR3s include the opening cysteine and the closing phenylalanine or tryptophan. A D gene is named only where the DNA matches it firmly.

v_call	j_call	d_call	cdr3_nt	cdr3_aa
TRBV10-1	TRBJ2-7	.	TGCGCCAGAGCCGGTGACAGGACCTACGAGCAGTACTTC	CARAGDRTYEQYF
TRBV5-1	TRBJ1-1	TRBD1	TGCGCCAGCAGCCCCCGGGACCGGGACAGGCGGGTCACTGAAGCTTTCTTT	CASSPRDRDRRVTEAFF
TRBV5-6	TRBJ2-7	.	TGTGCCAGCAGCTTAAGGGGCGCTAACTACGAGCAGTACTTC	CASSLRGANYEQYF
TRBV7-9	TRBJ2-7	TRBD1	TGTGCCAGCACGCGAGGGGGGACAGGTGTGTACGAGCAGTACTTC	CASTRGGTGVYEQYF
TRBV5-1	TRBJ2-5	TRBD1	TGCGCCAGCAGCCCAACACCAGGGGGCGGTTCGGAGACCCAGTACTTC	CASSPTPGGGSETQYF
TRBV9	TRBJ2-7	TRBD1	TGTGCCAGCAGCGTGAGTGGACAGGGGGCAGGGGAGCAGTACTTC	CASSVSGQGAGEQYF
TRBV9	TRBJ2-2	.	TGTGCCAGCAGCTCCCGACACAACACCGGGGAGCTGTTTTTT	CASSSRHNTGELFF
TRBV6-5	TRBJ1-1	.	TGTGCCAGCAGTCTCCTAGAGAACACTGAAGCTTTCTTT	CASSLLENTEAFF
TRBV9	TRBJ1-2	TRBD1	TGTGCCAGCACCCGCGGGGGAGGGGGACAGGGGGCGCGAGGCTACACCTTC	CASTRGGGGQGARGYTF
TRBV19	TRBJ2-7	TRBD2	TGTGCCAGTAGACGCAGCGGGAGTGCCTACGAGCAGTACTTC	CASRRSGSAYEQYF
TRBV6-5	TRBJ1-1	.	TGTGCCAGCAGTGCGATGGCTGAAGCTTTCTTT	CASSAMAEAFF
TRBV27	TRBJ2-7	TRBD2	TGTGCCAGCAGTTTATTCGTGACTAGCGGATCCTACGAGCAGTACTTC	CASSLFVTSGSYEQYF
TRBV25-1	TRBJ2-3	.	TGTGCCAGCAGCGGGTCCACAGATACGCAGTATTTT	CASSGSTDTQYF
TRBV19	TRBJ1-5	.	TGTGCCAGTAGCGCAGTCTTCAATCAGCCCCAGCATTTT	CASSAVFNQPQHF
TRBV4-1	TRBJ1-3	.	TGCGCCAGCAGCCAAGGCCTCATCCGAACGGGGACACGGGGAAACACCATATATTTT	CASSQGLIRTGTRGNTIYF
TRBV5-7	TRBJ2-1	TRBD2	TGTGCCAGCAGCTCCCTGGGGCTAGCGGGCAGATACAATGAGCAGTTCTTC	CASSSLGLAGRYNEQFF
TRBV5-1	TRBJ2-1	TRBD2	TGCGCCAGCAGCTTGGGAGGGACTAGCACGAGACCCGACAATGAGCAGTTCTTC	CASSLGGTSTRPDNEQFF
TRBV6-1	TRBJ1-1	TRBD1	TGTGCCAGCAGTCCTAATCGGGACAGGCGGGGCGCTTTCTTT	CASSPNRDRRGAFF
TRBV6-1	TRBJ1-2	TRBD1	TGTGCCAGCAGCGCGGACAGGATTTCCTATGGCTACACCTTC	CASSADRISYGYTF
TRBV7-3	TRBJ1-5	TRBD1	TGTGCCAGCAGCTTACAGGGGGATCAGCCCCAGCATTTT	CASSLQGDQPQHF
TRBV5-1	TRBJ2-7	TRBD1	TGCGCCAGCAGCGTATCGGGACAGGGGATCTACGAGCAGTACTTC	CASSVSGQGIYEQYF
TRBV7-8	TRBJ1-1	TRBD1	TGTGCCAGCAGCTTAGTAACAGGGGGATGGACTGAAGCTTTCTTT	CASSLVTGGWTEAFF
TRBV7-9	TRBJ2-1	TRBD2	TGTGCCAGCAGCCATTCAGGACTAGTTGATGAGCAGTTCTTC	CASSHSGLVDEQFF
TRBV19	TRBJ2-1	TRBD2	TGTGCCAGTAGGAGGACTAGCGGGATAGACAATGAGCAGTTCTTC	CASRRTSGIDNEQFF
TRBV29-1	TRBJ2-7	.	TGCAGCGTTGAAGATCGGACACGGAGCTCCTACGAGCAGTACTTC	CSVEDRTRSSYEQYF
TRBV5-1	TRBJ1-5	.	TGCGCCAGCAGCAGTGGACAGCCCAATCAGCCCCAGCATTTT	CASSSGQPNQPQHF
TRBV5-1	TRBJ1-1	.	TGCGCCAGCAGCTTGATGGGGGGTTCAGCTTTCTTT	CASSLMGGSAFF
TRBV28	TRBJ2-2	TRBD1	TGTGCCAGCAGTCCAGGGGGCCGTGTCGGGGAGCTGTTTTTT	CASSPGGRVGELFF
TRBV18	TRBJ2-7	.	TGTGCCAGCTCACCTTCGGCAGGGGTCGGCGAGCAGTACTTC	CASSPSAGVGEQYF
TRBV6-5	TRBJ1-1	.	TGTGCCAGCAGTTACGGGCCGGCGAACACTGAAGCTTTCTTT	CASSYGPANTEAFF
TRBV7-9	TRBJ2-5	TRBD2	TGTGCCAGCAGCTCCTCGCCGGGACTAGCGGAAGAGACCCAGTACTTC	CASSSSPGLAEETQYF
TRBV5-1	TRBJ1-1	.	TGCGCCAGCAGCTCACAGGGTACCTTGAACACTGAAGCTTTCTTT	CASSSQGTLNTEAFF
TRBV5-1	TRBJ1-2	TRBD1	TGCGCCAGCAGCTTGGGGCCGACAGGGGACGGCTACACCTTC	CASSLGPTGDGYTF
TRBV30	TRBJ1-3	.	TGTGCCTGGAGTGTGGGGGGGTCGGGAAACACCATATATTTT	CAWSVGGSGNTIYF
TRBV9	TRBJ2-5	TRBD2	TGTGCCAGCAGCGTAGGCGGGAGCGAGACCCAGTACTTC	CASSVGGSETQYF
TRBV18	TRBJ1-5	.	TGTGCCAGCTCGCGCGGTATTCCCATTAGCAATCAGCCCCAGCATTTT	CASSRGIPISNQPQHF
TRBV27	TRBJ2-7	.	TGTGCCAGCAGTTTGGATGAGGGTTCCTACGAGCAGTACTTC	CASSLDEGSYEQYF